A selection of T cell receptor beta chains follows, all from one sample in a study of T cell repertoires in ileal Crohn's disease. Clones were sequenced by immunoSEQ multiplex PCR, and TCRdb holds only the in-frame ones, with some missing. The repertoire includes some 11,000 clones, 55% to 75% of them detected once, and less than 8.5% sits in the top ten. Sequenced sample: ileal tissue. These receptors were taken from an adult with Crohn's disease. Each CDR3 is given with its conserved first and last residue. D genes are given only for firm matches. Clone size is given for some rows only: seen once, a few or many times, or a class if the clone is expanded.

NA	TRBV5-5	TRBJ2-4	NA	TGTGCCAGCAGCTTCGGACTCCTAGCCTCGCTAGCCAAAAACATTCAGTACTTC	CASSFGLLASLAKNIQYF
NA	TRBV30	TRBJ1-1	TRBD1	TGTGCCTGGAGCCGGGACAGGGTCACTGAAGCTTTCTTT	CAWSRDRVTEAFF
NA	TRBV5-1	TRBJ2-7	TRBD1	TGCGCCAGCAGCTACGGGACAGGGGGTAACTACGAGCAGTACTTC	CASSYGTGGNYEQYF
few	TRBV14	TRBJ2-1	TRBD1	TGTGCCAGCAGCCAGGAAGGACAGGGAGGCAATGAGCAGTTCTTC	CASSQEGQGGNEQFF
NA	TRBV7-8	TRBJ2-7	TRBD2	TGTGCCAGCAGCTCGGGGACTAGCGGCGACGAGCAGTACTTC	CASSSGTSGDEQYF
NA	TRBV28	TRBJ2-3	TRBD2	TGTGCCAGCAGTTGGGGGGGATCGCCCACAGATACGCAGTATTTT	CASSWGGSPTDTQYF
NA	TRBV7-2	TRBJ2-5	TRBD2	TGTGCCAGCAGCTTAGTAGTAGCGGGTGGAAAAGAGACCCAGTACTTC	CASSLVVAGGKETQYF
NA	TRBV6-5	TRBJ2-1	NA	TGTGCCAGCAGTTGGGGGCTCACCACCTACAATGAGCAGTTCTTC	CASSWGLTTYNEQFF
NA	TRBV9	TRBJ2-2	TRBD1	TGTGCCAGCAGCGCACACCAGGGGGCCACCGGGGAGCTGTTTTTT	CASSAHQGATGELFF
NA	TRBV5-1	TRBJ1-4	TRBD1	TGCGCCAGCGGGAGACAGGGGGTAAATGAAAAACTGTTTTTT	CASGRQGVNEKLFF
NA	TRBV18	TRBJ2-5	NA	TGTGCCAGCTCACCCGGAGGGCAAGAGACCCAGTACTTC	CASSPGGQETQYF
NA	TRBV6-5	TRBJ1-1	NA	TGTGCCAGCAGTTACTCGCGGGCCGCAGATAAAGCTTTCTTT	CASSYSRAADKAFF
NA	TRBV6-1	TRBJ2-5	NA	TGTGCCAGCAGATTCCCTGGGGGAGGCACCCAGTACTTC	CASRFPGGGTQYF
NA	TRBV4-3	TRBJ2-1	NA	TGCGCCAGCAGCCGAGGGGAGGGGGTTGAGCAGTTCTTC	CASSRGEGVEQFF
NA	TRBV10-1	TRBJ1-1	TRBD1	TGCGCCAGCAGACTCGGACAGGGTCGGAACACTGAAGCTTTCTTT	CASRLGQGRNTEAFF
NA	TRBV6-1	TRBJ1-4	NA	TGTGCCAGCAGTGAGTCCCGGGTGCTGTTTTTT	CASSESRVLFF
NA	TRBV6-5	TRBJ2-1	TRBD2	TGTGCCAGCAGTTGGGCGGGAGGTGAGGCTGAGCAGTTCTTC	CASSWAGGEAEQFF
NA	TRBV15	TRBJ2-5	TRBD1	TGTGCCACCAGCAGCACGACAGGGACAACGACCCAGTACTTC	CATSSTTGTTTQYF
NA	TRBV2	TRBJ1-6	TRBD1	TGTGCCAGTTTGATAGGACAGGGTTATAATTCCCCCCTCCACTTT	CASLIGQGYNSPLHF
NA	TRBV28	TRBJ1-1	NA	TGTGCCAGCAGATCGGGTATGGGGGCTAACACTGAAGCTTTCTTT	CASRSGMGANTEAFF
NA	TRBV7-9	TRBJ1-2	NA	TGTGCCAGCACCTTACGTGAGGGCATGGGAGGCTACACCTTC	CASTLREGMGGYTF
NA	TRBV7-2	TRBJ2-7	NA	TGTGCCAGCAGCCCTCCCGGGCGGGGAGCCGAGCAGTACTTC	CASSPPGRGAEQYF
few	TRBV11-2	TRBJ2-7	TRBD1	TGTGCCAGCAGCTTAACTGGGACAGGCGAGCAGTACTTC	CASSLTGTGEQYF
few	TRBV29-1	TRBJ2-1	TRBD2	TGCAGCGTTACCACTAGCGGGAGGCCGAGCTCCTACAATGAGCAGTTCTTC	CSVTTSGRPSSYNEQFF
NA	TRBV27	TRBJ2-7	NA	TGTGCCAGCAGTTTAGGGGCGAACTCCTACGAGCAGTACTTC	CASSLGANSYEQYF
NA	TRBV2	TRBJ1-2	NA	TGTGCCAGCAGTGATTCAGGGTCATATGGCTACACCTTC	CASSDSGSYGYTF
NA	TRBV7-6	TRBJ2-7	NA	TGTGCCAGGAGACAGGCCTCCGAGCAGTACTTC	CARRQASEQYF
NA	TRBV15	TRBJ1-4	NA	TGTGCCACCAGCAGACCAGGGTCAACTAATGAAAAACTGTTTTTT	CATSRPGSTNEKLFF
NA	TRBV7-6	TRBJ2-3	NA	TGTGCCAGCAGCTTATCTGCGTTGAACACAGATACGCAGTATTTT	CASSLSALNTDTQYF
NA	TRBV5-4	TRBJ2-2	TRBD1	TGTGCCAGCAGTTCGGGACAGGGCTGGACCGGGGAGCTGTTTTTT	CASSSGQGWTGELFF
NA	TRBV7-8	TRBJ2-1	NA	TGTGCCAGCAGAGGAACTAGTTCCTACAATGAGCAGTTCTTC	CASRGTSSYNEQFF
few	TRBV28	TRBJ2-7	NA	TGTGCCAGCAGTTATAACAGGGTACGATTCACGGCCACTCTCGAGCAGTACTTC	CASSYNRVRFTATLEQYF
NA	TRBV4-3	TRBJ1-3	TRBD1	TGCGCCAGCAGCCAAGGGGGGACAGGGCTAGGTCGGGCCATATATTTT	CASSQGGTGLGRAIYF
NA	TRBV28	TRBJ1-2	TRBD1	TGTGCCAGCAGCCCCCTGAGACAGGGGGCGAACTATGGCTACACCTTC	CASSPLRQGANYGYTF
NA	TRBV15	TRBJ1-5	NA	TGTGCCACCAGCAGCGGAGAGGGAAGCCAGCCCCAGCATTTT	CATSSGEGSQPQHF
few	TRBV7-4	TRBJ2-5	TRBD1	TGTGCCAGCAGTCAAAGGGGACAGGGTATCAGGCACTTC	CASSQRGQGIRHF
few	TRBV18	TRBJ2-1	NA	TGTGCCAGCTCCCGTGAAGGGGCGACCTCCTACAATGAGCAGTTCTTC	CASSREGATSYNEQFF
NA	TRBV25-1	TRBJ2-5	TRBD2	TGTGCCAGCAGTGAGGGGGGGGTTTCGCGGGTAGAGACCCAGTACTTC	CASSEGGVSRVETQYF
NA	TRBV6-6	TRBJ2-1	NA	TGTGCCAGCAATTTGCGGGGCGGCCTGAGAAATGAGCAGTTCTTC	CASNLRGGLRNEQFF
NA	TRBV30	TRBJ1-2	TRBD1	TGTGCCTGGGCGTTGGGACAGAAGCTCTATGGCTACACCTTC	CAWALGQKLYGYTF
NA	TRBV6-6	TRBJ2-3	TRBD2	TGTGCCAGCAGTCCGGGACTAGCGGGATTAGATACGCAGTATTTT	CASSPGLAGLDTQYF
NA	TRBV19	TRBJ2-3	TRBD2	TGTGCCAGTAGTATCAGCGGGATGAGCACAGATACGCAGTATTTT	CASSISGMSTDTQYF
NA	TRBV5-4	TRBJ2-2	NA	TGTGCCAGCAGCTTGCGGGGCAGGGGGAACACCGGGGAGCTGTTTTTT	CASSLRGRGNTGELFF
NA	TRBV4-3	TRBJ1-2	TRBD1	TGCGCCAGCAGCCTGCGGGACAGGGGGCTTCGGAACTATGGCTACACCTTC	CASSLRDRGLRNYGYTF
NA	TRBV5-1	TRBJ2-1	TRBD1	TGCGCCAGCAGCTTGGGCCAGGGGGAACACAATGAGCAGTTCTTC	CASSLGQGEHNEQFF
once	TRBV10-3	TRBJ1-5	NA	TGTGCCATCATCACAGGCAGGGCCTATAGCAATCAGCCCCAGCATTTT	CAIITGRAYSNQPQHF
NA	TRBV30	TRBJ2-7	TRBD2	TGTGCCTGGAGTGTATCGACAGCTAGCGGGCAGTACTTC	CAWSVSTASGQYF
few	TRBV5-8	TRBJ1-3	NA	TGTGCCAGCAGCCTATCCAGGGTTCCCGGAAACACCATATATTTT	CASSLSRVPGNTIYF
NA	TRBV2	TRBJ2-7	TRBD1	TGTGCCAGCGTCCGGGACAGGCTCTCCTACGAGCAGTACTTC	CASVRDRLSYEQYF